This entry concerns a single T cell receptor (beta chain). The antigen remains undetermined. This sample also contains other DNA sequences that code for the same CDR3. Sorting produced populations that all topped 95% purity. V was cut by 3 bases and J by 4 bases, with 7 bases left in between. This CDR3 has 12 amino acids. Germline V CDR1 and CDR2: GTSNPN, SVGIG (reference sequence). Of the isolated RNA, all was reverse transcribed, and so the sequenced material was expressed TCRB transcripts. For naive, central memory and regulatory T cell samples, reads averaged around 3.8 million. TCRdb keeps only in-frame clones here, not all; method: immunoSEQ multiplex PCR. The sample comprises some 360,000 clones, roughly a fifth of which are singletons, and around 0.04% rests with the top ten. The data were taken from a study of beta chain features in type 1 diabetes. Study-level results: Relative to healthy donors, patients appeared to have naive, central memory and Treg TCRB repertoires that were more similar.

The specimen was naive CD4+ T cells from blood. This receptor was taken from a woman aged 18-29 years in good health. The V gene is TRBV30, the J gene TRBJ1-3; D unresolved. CDR3 loop: CAWRLGGNTIYF. CDR3 sequence (DNA): TGTGCCTGGAGGCTAGGAGGAAACACCATATATTTT.